Listed here are 25 T cell receptor beta chains from one sample, sequenced in a study of shared T cell receptors in the human thymus. TCRdb's table, derived via immunoSEQ multiplex PCR, lists solely in-frame clones and lacks some. This repertoire shows about 380,000 clones, more than 85% found once; its top ten account for 0.02%. Sequencing used thymocytes. Receptors originate from a human donor.

V gene TRBV5-1 combines with J gene TRBJ1-1; no definite D call. V lost 0 bases and J 2 bases, leaving 8 bases between the germline ends. Germline assignment: CDR1 SGHRS and CDR2 YFSETQ. This CDR3 is 14 amino acids long. The CDR3 DNA reads as TGCGCCAGCAGCTTGGGTAGGGCTAACACTGAAGCTTTCTTT. Translation: CASSLGRANTEAFF.

The V call is TRBV27, the J call TRBJ2-3; unclear D gene. Germline values: CDR1 MNHEY, CDR2 SMNVEV (reference sequence). V lost 3 bases to trimming and J lost 0 bases, with 13 bases between them. The CDR3 runs to 16 residues. Here the CDR3 reads CASSFWATCSTDTQYF. In nucleotides, the CDR3 is TGTGCCAGCAGTTTTTGGGCGACCTGTAGCACAGATACGCAGTATTTT.

V is TRBV18 and J is TRBJ2-7; 10 positions match TRBD2. Germline V gives CDR1 KGHSH, CDR2 LQKENI. With V trimmed by 3 bases and J by 5 bases, 7 bases remained unmatched. CDR3 length: 15 residues. The CDR3 spells CASSPLGTSDDEQYF. CDR3 in DNA: TGTGCCAGCTCACCCCTGGGGACTAGCGACGACGAGCAGTACTTC.

This chain uses TRBV6-4 with TRBJ2-1, with TRBD2 identical over 8 bases. Germline V gene sequence: CDR1 MRHNA, CDR2 SNTAGT. J was trimmed by 8 bases and V by 0 bases; bases with no gene match: 6. The CDR3 covers 15 residues. CDR3 in amino acids: CASSDSSGRIHEQFF. The CDR3, as DNA: TGTGCCAGCAGTGACTCAAGCGGGAGAATTCATGAGCAGTTCTTC.

This CDR3 is CASSPGQGAGYGYTF. The CDR3 DNA follows: TGTGCCAGCAGCCCTGGACAGGGGGCCGGCTATGGCTACACCTTC. The J gene is TRBJ1-2, the V gene TRBV5-5; 11 bases match TRBD1. The germline CDR1 and CDR2 sequences are SGHKS and YYEKEE (reference sequence). V shed 4 bases, J shed 4 bases, and the junction held 6 bases outside the gene matches. CDR3 length equals 15 residues.

The sample holds one count of this clone. This rearrangement joins TRBV10-3 to TRBJ1-1; 7 bases agree with TRBD1. CDR3 length: 13 amino acids. J lost 0 bases, V lost 6 bases, and 1 base had no gene match. In germline, CDR1 is ENHRY, CDR2 SYGVKD. For the CDR3, the DNA is TGTGCCATCAGGGGACAGATGAACACTGAAGCTTTCTTT. Its protein is CAIRGQMNTEAFF.

The gene calls are TRBV29-1 and TRBJ2-7; 8 nucleotides line up with TRBD2. J gave up 0 bases and V 7 bases, and 5 bases lay outside the gene matches. Germline loops: CDR1 SQVTM, CDR2 ANQGSEA. The CDR3 extends over 13 amino acids. The CDR3: CSAIAGSSYEQYF. The CDR3 bases are TGCAGCGCCATAGCGGGGAGCTCCTACGAGCAGTACTTC.

In DNA, the CDR3 is TGTGCCAGCAGCTTAGCGAGGTGGGACAGGGGGATGAACACTGAAGCTTTCTTT. Its translation: CASSLARWDRGMNTEAFF. The chain carries TRBV7-8 and TRBJ1-1, with 11 bases lining up with TRBD1. Germline-derived CDR1 and CDR2 are SGHVS and FQNEAQ. The J segment lost 0 bases and the V segment lost 0 bases, leaving 6 bases of the junction unmatched. CDR3 length: 18 amino acids.

J is TRBJ1-1 and V is TRBV28, with TRBD1 as a possible D gene (5 bases). This CDR3 is built from 16 residues. V was clipped by 3 bases and J by 4 bases, with 18 bases between them. Per the germline V gene, CDR1 is MDHEN and CDR2 is SYDVKM. CDR3: CASSFESPQGPTEAFF. CDR3 DNA: TGTGCCAGCAGTTTCGAAAGCCCTCAGGGCCCCACTGAAGCTTTCTTT. Complete variable domain (other parts from reference TRBV28 and TRBJ1-1): DVKVTQSSRYLVKRTGEKVFLECVQDMDHENMFWYRQDPGLGLRLIYFSYDVKMKEKGDIPEGYSVSREKKERFSLILESASTNQTSMYLCASSFESPQGPTEAFFGQGTRLTVV.

The gene calls are TRBV28 and TRBJ2-2; D is unclear. This CDR3 comprises 15 residues. In germline, CDR1 is MDHEN, CDR2 SYDVKM. V lost 7 bases and J 3 bases, leaving 15 bases between the germline ends. In DNA, the CDR3 is TGTGCCAGCACCCCCTTTCGGAATTACACCGGGGAGCTGTTTTTT. It specifies CASTPFRNYTGELFF.

Note on this clone: The sample has other DNA sequences that encode this CDR3 too. The rearrangement uses TRBV27 and TRBJ2-1, with D possibly TRBD2 on 6 matching bases. This CDR3 comprises 14 residues. V was pared by 8 bases and J by 2 bases, with 13 bases between. The germline CDR1 and CDR2 sequences are MNHEY and SMNVEV (reference sequence). The CDR3 DNA reads as TGTGCCAGCTCATCGGGACTGCCCTACAATGAGCAGTTCTTC. It translates to CASSSGLPYNEQFF.

The chain couples TRBV6-5 to TRBJ2-7; D gene uncertain. The V end lost 6 bases, the J end lost 0 bases, and 12 bases lay between the germline ends. Germline V gene lookup returns CDR1 MNHEY and CDR2 SVGAGI. The CDR3 runs to 14 residues. The CDR3 region is CASRPTVNSYEQYF. CDR3 sequence (DNA): TGTGCCAGCAGACCGACGGTAAACTCCTACGAGCAGTACTTC.

The V and J genes are TRBV7-3 and TRBJ2-1, with 13 bases aligning to TRBD2. The CDR3 totals 19 residues. V was clipped by 1 base and J by 7 bases; unmatched bases: 13. Looked up from germline, CDR1 is SGHTA and CDR2 is FQGTGA. CDR3 loop: CASSLKSDILAGGPNEQFF. CDR3 bases: TGTGCCAGCAGCTTAAAATCGGACATACTAGCGGGAGGGCCAAATGAGCAGTTCTTC.

The gene calls are TRBV27 and TRBJ1-6, with unresolved D. Germline V gene sequence: CDR1 MNHEY, CDR2 SMNVEV (reference sequence). V shed 2 bases and J shed 4 bases, with 6 bases lying between them. This CDR3 contains 14 residues. CDR3 nucleotides: TGTGCCAGCAGTTTAGTAGTTTATAATTCACCCCTCCACTTT. It yields the protein CASSLVVYNSPLHF.

This clone has just one count. The rearrangement joins TRBV7-8 to TRBJ2-6; the D gene could be TRBD1 or TRBD2 (5 bases each). This CDR3 contains 21 residues. Germline V gene sequence: CDR1 SGHVS, CDR2 FQNEAQ. Trimming took off 6 bases at V and 2 bases at J, with 29 bases between the two ends. The CDR3 sequence: CASSSTSRVAPRRAGANVLTF. The CDR3 coding sequence is TGTGCCAGCAGTTCCACATCCAGGGTCGCACCCAGGCGGGCTGGGGCCAACGTCCTGACTTTC.

J is TRBJ2-7 and V is TRBV4-3; no definite D call. The length of the CDR3 is 14 residues. V was pared by 0 bases and J by 2 bases, with 8 bases between. Germline V CDR1 and CDR2: LGHNA, YSLEER. The CDR3 sequence: CASSQDALAYEQYF. The CDR3 DNA is TGCGCCAGCAGCCAAGATGCGCTAGCCTACGAGCAGTACTTC.

This sequence joins TRBV28 and TRBJ2-7; TRBD1 matches 8 bases. Losses at the gene ends were 5 bases for V and 0 bases for J; bases not matched to a gene: 6. The CDR3 is 15 residues long. Germline CDR1 and CDR2: MDHEN and SYDVKM. The DNA of the CDR3 is TGTGCCAGCAGTCGGACAGGGTATTTCTCCTACGAGCAGTACTTC. Its translation is CASSRTGYFSYEQYF. The variable domain in full, with the rest retrieved from reference TRBV28 and TRBJ2-7, is DVKVTQSSRYLVKRTGEKVFLECVQDMDHENMFWYRQDPGLGLRLIYFSYDVKMKEKGDIPEGYSVSREKKERFSLILESASTNQTSMYLCASSRTGYFSYEQYFGPGTRLTVT.

The CDR3 DNA reads TGCAGCGTTGCGTGCGGGAGTTGGGTCCAAGAGACCCAGTACTTC. Residues: CSVACGSWVQETQYF. V and J are TRBV29-1 and TRBJ2-5; 7 bases agree with TRBD2. This CDR3 has 15 amino acids. The V gene's germline CDR1 is SQVTM and CDR2 ANQGSEA. Trimming removed 4 bases from V and 1 base from J; junction bases left unmatched: 9.

With regard to this clone: One end of the junction varies from germline; a read error may be responsible. The rearrangement uses TRBV5-4 and TRBJ1-2; 10 positions match TRBD1. CDR1 and CDR2 (germline): SGHNT, YYREEE (reference sequence). The CDR3 is 15 residues long. CDR3 sequence (DNA): TGTGCCATCAGCTCCCCGGACAGGGGGGACTATGGCTACACCTTC. Protein: CAISSPDRGDYGYTF.

The chain employs TRBV11-2 and TRBJ1-1, with 9 bases fitting TRBD1. Germline V gene data show CDR1 as SGHAT and CDR2 as FQNNGV. This CDR3 has 17 amino acids. The V segment lost 3 bases and the J segment 5 bases; nucleotides outside the gene matches: 13. The CDR3 DNA sequence: TGTGCCAGCAGCTTCCGAGATGAGGGACAGGGTCGAACTGAAGCTTTCTTT. This codes for CASSFRDEGQGRTEAFF.

This chain connects TRBV7-7 to TRBJ2-7; D not certain. V lost 1 base and J lost 3, with 13 bases in between. CDR1 SSHAT and CDR2 FNYEAQ come from the germline V gene (reference sequence). This CDR3 contains 15 residues. CDR3 nucleotide sequence: TGTGCCAGCAGCTTAGGCCAGAAGATAGACTACGAGCAGTACTTC. Amino acids: CASSLGQKIDYEQYF. Full variable domain (remainder filled in from reference TRBV7-7 and TRBJ2-7): GAGVSQSPRYKVTKRGQDVTLRCDPISSHATLYWYQQALGQGPEFLTYFNYEAQPDKSGLPSDRFSAERPEGSISTLTIQRTEQRDSAMYRCASSLGQKIDYEQYFGPGTRLTVT.

CDR3 amino acids: CASSPRGGSGYNEQFF. The DNA for the CDR3 is TGTGCCAGCAGCCCCCGCGGCGGGAGCGGGTACAATGAGCAGTTCTTC. The J gene is TRBJ2-1, the V gene TRBV7-9; 7 positions agree with TRBD2. This CDR3 spans 16 amino acids. Trimming removed 5 bases from V and 4 bases from J; junction bases left unmatched: 11. Germline-derived CDR1 and CDR2 are SEHNR and FQNEAQ (reference sequence). Combining the CDR3 with reference TRBV7-9 and TRBJ2-1 gives the whole variable domain DTGVSQNPRHKITKRGQNVTFRCDPISEHNRLYWYRQTLGQGPEFLTYFQNEAQLEKSRLLSDRFSAERPKGSFSTLEIQRTEQGDSAMYLCASSPRGGSGYNEQFFGPGTRLTVL.

The chain joins TRBV28 to TRBJ2-2; TRBD1 might be the D (6 bases). Germline V gene sequence: CDR1 MDHEN, CDR2 SYDVKM. The V and J ends lost 7 bases and 4 bases respectively, with 13 bases between them. The length of the CDR3 is 14 residues. CDR3 loop: CASTPKGGTGELFF. CDR3 DNA sequence: TGTGCCAGCACCCCGAAAGGGGGCACCGGGGAGCTGTTTTTT.

This clone has more than one count but fewer than ten. This chain joins TRBV29-1 and TRBJ1-5; D uncertain. CDR1 and CDR2 from the germline V gene are SQVTM and ANQGSEA. The CDR3 runs to 13 residues. V shed 4 bases and J shed 6 bases, with 13 bases lying between them. CDR3 amino acids: CSVAPGRAQPQHF. As DNA, the CDR3 is TGCAGCGTTGCCCCTGGAAGGGCTCAGCCCCAGCATTTT.

The chain links TRBV7-2 to TRBJ1-1; maybe TRBD1 (6 bases). The CDR3 extends over 15 amino acids. The V and J ends lost 1 base and 7 bases respectively, with 16 bases between them. Germline assignment: CDR1 SGHTA and CDR2 FQGNSA. The CDR3 region has the DNA TGTGCCAGCAGCTTAGTAGGACAGTGTTATGGTGAAGCTTTCTTT. Protein sequence: CASSLVGQCYGEAFF.